Below are 6 T cell receptor beta chains sequenced from a single sample in a study of blood T cell repertoires in COVID-19. Sequencing used immunoSEQ multiplex PCR; TCRdb keeps in-frame clones, though not all of them. The table records approximately 200,000 clones, around nine tenths of them present only once. The sequenced sample was peripheral blood. These receptors were obtained from a man in his 60s who had recovered from COVID-19.

The chain links TRBV11-3 to TRBJ2-1, with TRBD2 as a possible D gene (6 bases). The germline V and J ends were trimmed by 5 bases and 4 bases, with 12 bases remaining between them. The CDR3 has 14 amino acids. Per the germline V gene, CDR1 is SGHNT and CDR2 is YENEEA. The CDR3 loop is CASSQWGVYNEQFF. The CDR3 DNA is TGTGCCAGCAGCCAATGGGGGGTTTACAATGAGCAGTTCTTC.

The V gene is TRBV6-6, the J gene TRBJ2-1; no definite D call. CDR1 is MNHNY, CDR2 SVGAGI, per germline (reference sequence). V was clipped by 0 bases and J by 8 bases, with 8 bases between them. The CDR3 consists of 13 residues. This chain's CDR3 is CASSYSFRYEQFF. As DNA, the CDR3 is TGTGCCAGCAGTTACTCTTTCCGGTATGAGCAGTTCTTC.

The rearrangement joins TRBV2 to TRBJ2-3, with 12 bases fitting TRBD2. Germline assignment: CDR1 SNHLY and CDR2 FYNNEI. J gave up 10 bases and V 2 bases, and 10 bases lay outside the gene matches. The CDR3 extends over 16 amino acids. In nucleotides, the CDR3 is TGTGCCAGCAGTGAACTATCGACTAGCGGGAGTGTTGCGCAGTATTTT. The encoded protein is CASSELSTSGSVAQYF.

V gene TRBV9 combines with J gene TRBJ2-1, with TRBD2 identical over 13 bases. V lost 3 bases to trimming and J lost 6 bases; unmatched junction nucleotides: 6. This CDR3 is 16 amino acids long. CDR1 and CDR2 from the germline V gene are SGDLS and YYNGEE. CDR3 nucleotide sequence: TGTGCCAGCAGCGCGACCGGGACTAGCGGGACCAATGAGCAGTTCTTC. Translation gives CASSATGTSGTNEQFF.

The chain uses TRBV15 and TRBJ1-6; 7 nucleotides align to TRBD1. The length of the CDR3 is 16 residues. CDR1 and CDR2 (germline): LNHNV, YYDKDF (reference sequence). Germline trimming cut 4 bases from V and 9 bases from J; bases unmatched to any gene: 12. The CDR3 DNA reads TGTGCCACCAGCACTGTCACAGGGGTGTCTGGTTCACCCCTCCACTTT. Its protein is CATSTVTGVSGSPLHF.

CDR3 sequence reads: CAWSSVGARQPQHF. The CDR3 region has the DNA TGTGCCTGGAGTTCCGTAGGGGCTCGTCAGCCCCAGCATTTT. The rearrangement links TRBV30 to TRBJ1-5, with a possible D match to TRBD1 (5 bases). Trimming left V 2 bases short and J 6 bases short, with 14 bases between. Germline assignment: CDR1 GTSNPN and CDR2 SVGIG (reference sequence). This CDR3 is 14 amino acids long.